This is a list of T cell receptor beta chains from one sample in a study of CD8 T cells in Susac syndrome. TCRdb independently ran MiXCR on the immunoSEQ multiplex PCR reads; one entry per CDR3 protein. The sample lists about 140,000 distinct CDR3 sequences; roughly 95% were seen once. Sequenced input: CD4+ T cells from PBMCs. The receptors here all came from a human donor with multiple sclerosis. CDR3s include the opening cysteine and the closing phenylalanine or tryptophan. The D gene is left open where the match is weak.

V gene,J gene,D gene,CDR3 protein,CDR3 DNA
TRBV20-1,TRBJ2-3,NA,CSIKDRGLGMGTDTQYF,TGCAGCATCAAAGACAGGGGACTAGGTATGGGCACAGATACGCAGTATTTT
TRBV4-1,TRBJ2-5,NA,CASSGRGPGETQYF,TGCGCCAGCAGCGGGCGAGGGCCAGGGGAGACCCAGTACTTC
TRBV29-1,TRBJ1-2,NA,CSVDRAGRGYTF,TGCAGCGTTGATAGGGCAGGGAGAGGCTACACCTTC
TRBV20-1,TRBJ2-5,NA,CSAHREETQYF,TGCAGTGCTCACAGGGAGGAGACCCAGTACTTC
TRBV6-1,TRBJ2-5,NA,CASTASRARETQYF,TGTGCCAGCACCGCATCCCGCGCGCGGGAGACCCAGTACTTC
TRBV27,TRBJ2-1,TRBD2,CASSSAGTTAYNEQFF,TGTGCCAGCAGTTCCGCCGGGACTACCGCCTACAATGAGCAGTTCTTC
TRBV6-2/TRBV6-3,TRBJ2-7,NA,CASSYRVAPEQYF,TGTGCCAGCAGTTACAGGGTAGCCCCCGAGCAGTACTTC
TRBV9,TRBJ1-2,TRBD1,CASSAGQGLGYGYTF,TGTGCCAGCAGCGCAGGACAGGGACTGGGGTATGGCTACACCTTC
TRBV30,TRBJ1-2,NA,CAWGGDYGYTF,TGTGCCTGGGGCGGGGACTATGGCTACACCTTC
TRBV7-6,TRBJ2-7,NA,CASSPLARVGAYEQYF,TGTGCCAGCAGCCCGTTGGCCAGGGTAGGGGCCTACGAGCAGTACTTC
TRBV9,TRBJ2-5,TRBD2,CASSPIAGYQETQYF,TGTGCCAGCAGCCCAATAGCGGGGTACCAAGAGACCCAGTACTTC
TRBV5-4,TRBJ2-1,TRBD2,CASSLGLAAYNEQFF,TGTGCCAGCAGCTTGGGACTAGCGGCCTACAATGAGCAGTTCTTC
TRBV28,TRBJ1-2,NA,CASSGPGVGYTF,TGTGCCAGCAGTGGCCCAGGCGTCGGCTACACCTTC
TRBV15,TRBJ2-5,NA,CATSRAGRIQETQYF,TGTGCCACCAGCAGAGCTGGACGGATCCAAGAGACCCAGTACTTC